Shown below are 4 T cell receptor beta chains from a single sample sequenced in a study of OX40 agonist ivuxolimab in advanced cancers. Data came from immunoSEQ multiplex PCR; TCRdb stores just in-frame clones and leaves some out. The top ten hold roughly 9.2% of the sample, which has 55,000 to 80,000 clones, about four fifths seen once. This specimen consisted of CD4+ or CD8+ T cells sorted from blood, obtained in a trial of the OX40 agonist ivuxolimab. The receptors stem from an adult with an advanced solid tumor such as melanoma, head and neck, liver or kidney cancer.

This chain uses TRBV7-9 with TRBJ2-5; D possibly matches TRBD1 or TRBD2 (5 bases each). Germline assignment: CDR1 SEHNR and CDR2 FQNEAQ (reference sequence). This CDR3 is built from 15 residues. Trimming cost V 1 base and J 4 bases, with 13 bases left between them. The CDR3 loop is CASSLGDGARETQYF. CDR3 nucleotide sequence: TGTGCCAGCAGCTTAGGGGACGGGGCGAGAGAGACCCAGTACTTC.

The gene calls are TRBV5-1 and TRBJ1-2; 7 nucleotides align to TRBD1. This CDR3 has 15 amino acids. With 0 bases clipped from V and 0 bases from J, the junction kept 2 bases outside the gene matches. CDR1 SGHRS and CDR2 YFSETQ come from the germline V gene. CDR3 protein: CASSLATGANYGYTF. DNA of the CDR3: TGCGCCAGCAGCTTGGCTACAGGGGCTAACTATGGCTACACCTTC.

The V call is TRBV29-1, the J call TRBJ2-4; D tentatively reads TRBD1 or TRBD2 (5 bases each). Trimming took off 7 bases at V and 4 bases at J, with 14 bases between the two ends. The V gene's germline CDR1 is SQVTM and CDR2 ANQGSEA. The CDR3 sequence is 13 residues long. The CDR3 DNA reads TGCAGCGCCTCCGGGACGAATAAAAACATTCAGTACTTC. This sequence encodes CSASGTNKNIQYF.

This chain uses TRBV2 with TRBJ1-4; D is uncertain. Germline V CDR1 and CDR2: SNHLY, FYNNEI. V was trimmed by 6 bases and J by 7 bases, leaving 6 bases between them. The CDR3 is made up of 11 amino acids. CDR3 loop: CASRVGEKLFF. CDR3 DNA: TGTGCCAGCAGGGTTGGTGAAAAACTGTTTTTT. The full variable domain, its missing parts supplied by reference TRBV2 and TRBJ1-4, is EPEVTQTPSHQVTQMGQEVILRCVPISNHLYFYWYRQILGQKVEFLVSFYNNEISEKSEIFDDQFSVERPDGSNFTLKIRSTKLEDSAMYFCASRVGEKLFFGSGTQLSVL.